A single sample is the source of the 6 T cell receptor beta chains below, sequenced in a study of OX40 agonist ivuxolimab in advanced cancers. Produced via immunoSEQ multiplex PCR; TCRdb's table is partial and in-frame only. Here the sample spans tens of thousands of clones, approximately 84% being singletons. The sequencing here drew on CD4+ or CD8+ T cells sorted from blood, taken in a trial of the OX40 agonist ivuxolimab. The source of these receptors is an adult with an advanced solid tumor such as melanoma, head and neck, liver or kidney cancer.

The chain recombines TRBV6-5 with TRBJ2-7; possibly TRBD2 for D (6 bases). V shed 7 bases and J shed 4 bases, with 20 bases lying between them. CDR1 is MNHEY and CDR2 is SVGAGI in the germline V gene. This CDR3 is 15 amino acids long. In DNA form, the CDR3 reads TGTGCCAGCACCACACCGGGGCCGGGGGTATACGAGCAGTACTTC. Its protein product is CASTTPGPGVYEQYF.

This chain uses TRBV2 with TRBJ2-1; D is perhaps TRBD2 (6 bases). This CDR3 contains 15 residues. CDR1 is SNHLY, CDR2 FYNNEI, per germline. The V and J ends lost 4 bases and 7 bases respectively, with 17 bases between them. CDR3 sequence: CASSGLAEGGNEQFF. The CDR3 DNA reads as TGTGCCAGCAGTGGGCTGGCTGAAGGAGGGAATGAGCAGTTCTTC.

The chain links TRBV11-3 to TRBJ2-7; D uncertain. Germline assignment: CDR1 SGHNT and CDR2 YENEEA. Trimming pared 5 bases from V and 6 bases from J, leaving 11 bases between. The CDR3 extends over 12 amino acids. The CDR3 region has the DNA TGTGCCAGCAGCCCCACAGTGGGCGAGCAGTACTTC. Encoded protein: CASSPTVGEQYF.

J is TRBJ1-6 and V is TRBV4-1; no clear D. Looked up from germline, CDR1 is MGHRA and CDR2 is YSYEKL. Trimming stripped 1 base from V and 10 bases from J, with 14 bases between. The CDR3 totals 15 residues. CDR3 bases: TGCGCCAGCAGCCAAGTGGAGGGCCCCATCTCACCCCTCCACTTT. It yields the protein CASSQVEGPISPLHF.

The chain links TRBV27 to TRBJ2-7; 10 nucleotides match TRBD1. CDR1 and CDR2 from the germline V gene are MNHEY and SMNVEV (reference sequence). V was clipped by 5 bases and J by 1 base; unmatched bases: 5. The CDR3 is 15 residues long. The chain's CDR3 is CASSPWGQGSYEQYF. CDR3 coding DNA: TGTGCCAGCAGTCCATGGGGACAGGGGTCCTACGAGCAGTACTTC.

The chain recombines TRBV18 with TRBJ1-5; the D gene is possibly TRBD1 (5 bases). This CDR3 is 14 amino acids long. Germline CDR1 reads KGHSH; CDR2 reads LQKENI. The V and J ends lost 2 bases and 4 bases respectively, with 9 bases between them. CDR3: CASSPGGENQPQHF. The CDR3 DNA reads as TGTGCCAGCTCACCAGGGGGTGAGAATCAGCCCCAGCATTTT.